These T cell receptor beta chains were read from a single sample in a study of blood T cell repertoires in COVID-19. The data were produced by immunoSEQ multiplex PCR, yet TCRdb's version contains in-frame clones alone and is incomplete. The sample consists of under 250,000 clones, about four fifths of them appearing once. Sequences were obtained from PBMCs or T cells enriched from blood (not recorded which). Every receptor here comes from a woman aged 45-60 years who had been exposed to COVID-19. The CDR3 runs from the conserved cysteine through the conserved F or W.

J gene: TRBJ1-5; V gene: TRBV3-1/TRBV3-2; CDR3 protein: CASSLSGGYNQPQHF
J gene: TRBJ1-2; V gene: TRBV6-6; CDR3 protein: CASRETGSNYGYTF
J gene: TRBJ2-3; V gene: TRBV14; CDR3 protein: CASSQEIPKQYF
J gene: TRBJ2-3; V gene: TRBV6-5; CDR3 protein: CASDRLSTDTQYF
J gene: TRBJ1-1; V gene: TRBV19; CDR3 protein: CASSIRDRGQAFF
J gene: TRBJ2-3; V gene: TRBV7-2; CDR3 protein: CASSLTYRDTQYF
J gene: TRBJ2-3; V gene: TRBV4-2; CDR3 protein: CASSQGAAGGSTTLGDTQYF
J gene: TRBJ2-7; V gene: TRBV6-5; CDR3 protein: CASKRGADEQYF
J gene: TRBJ2-2; V gene: TRBV7-9; CDR3 protein: CASSSVQGYAGELFF
J gene: TRBJ2-7; V gene: TRBV7-2; CDR3 protein: CASSQPKRDRAQGEQYF
J gene: TRBJ1-2; V gene: TRBV7-2; CDR3 protein: CASQLGGDSNYGYTF
J gene: TRBJ2-2; V gene: TRBV9; CDR3 protein: CASSVGLGRGAGELFF
J gene: TRBJ2-7; V gene: TRBV4-3; CDR3 protein: CASSQDRGYEQYF
J gene: TRBJ1-2; V gene: TRBV3-1/TRBV3-2; CDR3 protein: CASSRQGARGYTF
J gene: TRBJ2-2; V gene: TRBV10-2; CDR3 protein: CASSEPDRTGELFF
J gene: TRBJ2-3; V gene: TRBV7-2; CDR3 protein: CASSLAGTGGGTQYF
J gene: TRBJ1-2; V gene: TRBV3-1/TRBV3-2; CDR3 protein: CASSQVDYGYTF
J gene: TRBJ2-7; V gene: TRBV19; CDR3 protein: CASSIGANYEQYF
J gene: TRBJ2-1; V gene: TRBV27; CDR3 protein: CASSRDTAFAAYNEQFF
J gene: TRBJ2-1; V gene: TRBV5-1; CDR3 protein: CASSLVGQGDNEQFF
J gene: TRBJ1-1; V gene: TRBV19; CDR3 protein: CASSAASGQREAFF
J gene: TRBJ2-5; V gene: TRBV6-5; CDR3 protein: CASSPLATFEETQYF
J gene: TRBJ2-1; V gene: TRBV7-6; CDR3 protein: CASSLVPAANEQFF
J gene: TRBJ1-4; V gene: TRBV30; CDR3 protein: CAWSTLAGQKNEKLFF
J gene: TRBJ2-2; V gene: TRBV6-5; CDR3 protein: CATLTENTGELFF
J gene: TRBJ1-1; V gene: TRBV5-6; CDR3 protein: CASSGDRFGTEAFF
J gene: TRBJ2-2; V gene: TRBV7-2; CDR3 protein: CASSPGPSGELFF
J gene: TRBJ1-1; V gene: TRBV23-1; CDR3 protein: CASSQSLPGAEAFF